This passage covers 14 T cell receptor beta chains from one sample sequenced in a study of shared clonotypes between healthy human individuals. Using immunoSEQ multiplex PCR, the repertoire was profiled, and TCRdb retains in-frame clones only, with some absent. The sample has around 95,000 clones; less than 60% are singletons. Sequencing was carried out using PBMCs. Source of these receptors: a woman aged 40-49 years in good health. Some clones in this sample may be carry-over from other donors' samples.

The chain has TRBV9 and TRBJ2-1; unclear D gene. Per the germline V gene, CDR1 is SGDLS and CDR2 is YYNGEE. V gave up 0 bases and J gave up 9 bases, with 10 bases separating them. This CDR3 has 13 amino acids. The CDR3: CASSVALRGEQFF. The DNA for the CDR3 is TGTGCCAGCAGCGTAGCCCTCCGAGGTGAGCAGTTCTTC.

This clone was counted only a few times. CDR3 sequence reads: CASSYGVRTYEQYF. For the CDR3, the DNA is TGTGCCAGCAGTTACGGGGTTCGAACCTACGAGCAGTACTTC. The chain combines TRBV6-5 with TRBJ2-7; the D is unclear. V was trimmed by 2 bases and J by 2 bases, leaving 10 bases between them. The CDR3 totals 14 residues. Germline CDR1 and CDR2: MNHEY and SVGAGI.

The chain has TRBV4-3 and TRBJ1-1, with a weak D call TRBD1 (5 bases). CDR3 length: 12 amino acids. Trimming took off 3 bases at V and 11 bases at J, with 13 bases between the two ends. Germline V gives CDR1 LGHNA, CDR2 YSLEER. Written as DNA, the CDR3 is TGCGCCAGCAGCCAGGGGCCAGGGATTGCTTTCTTT. Amino acids: CASSQGPGIAFF.

This clone was recorded at least ten times. The rearrangement links TRBV30 to TRBJ1-1, with D uncertain. The CDR3 has 11 amino acids. Germline V CDR1 and CDR2: GTSNPN, SVGIG (reference sequence). V was trimmed by 0 bases and J by 7 bases, leaving 6 bases between them. Written as DNA, the CDR3 is TGTGCCTGGAGTGTACGGGGTGAAGCTTTCTTT. Translation gives CAWSVRGEAFF.

This clone appeared many times. The V and J genes are TRBV18 and TRBJ2-1, with 10 bases matching TRBD1. This CDR3 spans 15 amino acids. J lost 4 bases, V lost 1 base, and 1 base had no gene match. The germline V gene encodes CDR1 KGHSH and CDR2 LQKENI. The CDR3 nucleotides are TGTGCCAGCTCACCACGACAGGGGGCTTACAATGAGCAGTTCTTC. Encoded protein: CASSPRQGAYNEQFF.

This clone was observed a handful of times. The junction shows a germline mismatch at one end, possibly a read error. This CDR3 is also generated by other DNA sequences in the sample. This chain uses TRBV30 with TRBJ2-5; D uncertain. The CDR3 consists of 13 residues. CDR1 is GTSNPN and CDR2 is SVGIG in the germline V gene (reference sequence). The CDR3 region has the DNA TGTGCCTGGAGTGTAGGGTGGCAAGAAACCCAGTACTTC. Translated: CAWSVGWQETQYF.

The gene calls are TRBV5-1 and TRBJ2-1, with 13 positions matching TRBD2. V shed 0 bases, J shed 1 base, and the junction held 1 base outside the gene matches. Germline V gene data show CDR1 as SGHRS and CDR2 as YFSETQ. This CDR3 is 17 amino acids long. CDR3 nucleotide sequence: TGCGCCAGCAGCTTGGTGACTAGCGGGAGGTCCTACAATGAGCAGTTCTTC. Translated, it gives CASSLVTSGRSYNEQFF.

Of note for this clone: The junction does not match germline at one end; this may be a read error. CDR3 loop: CAGSPTRQGISPLHF. The CDR3 coding sequence is TGTGCCGGCTCACCTACGCGACAGGGGATTTCACCCCTCCACTTT. The J gene is TRBJ1-6, the V gene TRBV18; 8 nucleotides line up with TRBD1. The CDR3 is 15 residues long. Per germline, CDR1 KGHSH and CDR2 LQKENI.

Regarding this clone: Other DNA sequences in the same sample also yield this CDR3. This sequence joins TRBV19 and TRBJ2-1; the match to TRBD2 covers 10 bases. The ends lost 10 bases at V and 5 bases at J; junction bases unmatched: 14. The germline V gene encodes CDR1 LNHDA and CDR2 SQIVND (reference sequence). There are 16 residues in the CDR3. CDR3 protein: CATQPLLAGDHNEQFF. In nucleotides, the CDR3 is TGTGCCACCCAACCCCTCCTAGCGGGGGACCACAATGAGCAGTTCTTC.

This chain links TRBV28 with TRBJ2-3, with TRBD2 matching over 10 bases. CDR3 length equals 14 residues. CDR1 is MDHEN, CDR2 SYDVKM, per germline. With 8 bases clipped from V and 5 bases from J, the junction kept 7 bases outside the gene matches. Here the CDR3 reads CASEAGGPRDTQYF. In nucleotides, the CDR3 is TGTGCCAGCGAAGCGGGAGGGCCTAGAGATACGCAGTATTTT.

The chain couples TRBV29-1 to TRBJ2-7, with D perhaps matching TRBD2 (6 bases). The CDR3 length is 12 residues. The V gene's germline CDR1 is SQVTM and CDR2 ANQGSEA. The V and J ends lost 4 bases and 3 bases respectively, with 10 bases between them. The CDR3 DNA reads TGCAGCGTTGCCCCTAGCGTCTACGAGCAGTACTTC. Its translation: CSVAPSVYEQYF.

V usage is TRBV28 and J usage is TRBJ2-7; tentatively, D is TRBD1 (5 bases). The germline V gene encodes CDR1 MDHEN and CDR2 SYDVKM. V dropped 3 bases and J dropped 2 bases, with 11 bases sitting between them. This CDR3 region has 14 residues. The CDR3 reads CASSLSGPPYEQYF. As DNA, the CDR3 is TGTGCCAGCAGTTTGTCAGGGCCTCCCTACGAGCAGTACTTC. Full variable domain (rest looked up from reference TRBV28 and TRBJ2-7): DVKVTQSSRYLVKRTGEKVFLECVQDMDHENMFWYRQDPGLGLRLIYFSYDVKMKEKGDIPEGYSVSREKKERFSLILESASTNQTSMYLCASSLSGPPYEQYFGPGTRLTVT.

The chain uses TRBV6-6 and TRBJ2-1; TRBD2 agrees at 10 bases. Germline V gives CDR1 MNHNY, CDR2 SVGAGI (reference sequence). The V and J ends lost 10 bases and 5 bases, in that order; junction bases with no gene match: 8. The CDR3 totals 14 residues. DNA for the CDR3: TGTGCCACCAAGCGGGAGGGGGGGCACAATGAGCAGTTCTTC. Translated: CATKREGGHNEQFF.

Remarks on this clone: This is likely an artifact of a read error, given a far larger clone one base away. This specimen includes other DNA sequences encoding the same CDR3. The CDR3 spells CASSQAGGPRTQYF. The CDR3 bases are TGTGCCAGCAGTCAAGCAGGAGGGCCGCGAACGCAGTATTTT. The rearrangement joins TRBV27 to TRBJ2-3; TRBD2 is a possible D gene (6 bases). Germline values: CDR1 MNHEY, CDR2 SMNVEV (reference sequence). The CDR3 consists of 14 residues. Deletions cut 5 bases from V and 9 bases from J, with 18 bases between.